This T cell receptor (beta chain) was sequenced during a study of blood T cell repertoires in COVID-19. Study as a whole: There were acute and convalescent COVID-19 samples, and they came from the United States, Italy and Spain. T cells, B-cell-depleted T cells, or PBMCs provided the cDNA or gDNA that served as material.

This table comes from immunoSEQ multiplex PCR, and its TCRdb copy is limited to in-frame clones, with some not included. The sample shows 200,000 to 250,000 clones, roughly 79% of them seen only once. V lost 6 bases to trimming and J lost 0 bases, with 12 bases between them. Looked up from germline, CDR1 is SGHTA and CDR2 is FQGNSA. This CDR3 contains 15 residues. The sample consisted of peripheral blood. This rearrangement joins TRBV7-2 to TRBJ1-3; D unclear. This receptor was taken from a woman older than 75 with acute or convalescent COVID-19. DNA of the CDR3: TGTGCCAGCAGGTCCCAGGCAATCTCTGGAAACACCATATATTTT. Its translation is CASRSQAISGNTIYF.